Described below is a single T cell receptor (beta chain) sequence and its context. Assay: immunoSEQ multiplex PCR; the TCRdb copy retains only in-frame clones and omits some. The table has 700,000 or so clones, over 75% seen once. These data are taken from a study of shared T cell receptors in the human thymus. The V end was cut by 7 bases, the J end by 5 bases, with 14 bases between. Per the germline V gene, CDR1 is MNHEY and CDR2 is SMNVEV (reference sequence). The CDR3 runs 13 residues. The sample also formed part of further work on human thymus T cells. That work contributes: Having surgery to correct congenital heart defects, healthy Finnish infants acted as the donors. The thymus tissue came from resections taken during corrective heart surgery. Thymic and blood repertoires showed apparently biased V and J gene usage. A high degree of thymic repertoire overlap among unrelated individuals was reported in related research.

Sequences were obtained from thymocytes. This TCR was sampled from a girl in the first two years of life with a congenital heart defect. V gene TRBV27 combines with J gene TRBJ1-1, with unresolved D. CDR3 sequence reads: CASNPAGGTEAFF. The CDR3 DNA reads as TGTGCCAGCAACCCCGCGGGAGGGACTGAAGCTTTCTTT.